This T cell receptor (beta chain) was documented in a study of cytomegalovirus exposure and HLA in healthy donors. Whole-study findings and limits: The likely explanation for a cluster of highly shared sequence variants was sequencing artifact.

The CDR3 spans 18 residues. Trimming cost V 2 bases and J 5 bases; bases outside gene matches: 9. Per germline, CDR1 SGHTA and CDR2 FQGNSA. Regarding this clone: Its specificity is not known.

PCR employed 60 Vbeta and 13 Jbeta primers. TCRdb's copy holds only in-frame clones and misses some; the assay was immunoSEQ multiplex PCR. The table includes 170,000 or so clones, just over 75% detected once. The specimen was PBMCs. The rearrangement uses TRBV7-2 and TRBJ1-4; 12 bases are a match to TRBD1. The origin of this receptor is a woman aged 30 to 39 in good health and CMV-seropositive. This CDR3 reads CASSLLGQGAPGNEKLFF. In nucleotides, the CDR3 is TGTGCCAGCAGCTTATTGGGACAGGGGGCGCCGGGGAATGAAAAACTGTTTTTT.